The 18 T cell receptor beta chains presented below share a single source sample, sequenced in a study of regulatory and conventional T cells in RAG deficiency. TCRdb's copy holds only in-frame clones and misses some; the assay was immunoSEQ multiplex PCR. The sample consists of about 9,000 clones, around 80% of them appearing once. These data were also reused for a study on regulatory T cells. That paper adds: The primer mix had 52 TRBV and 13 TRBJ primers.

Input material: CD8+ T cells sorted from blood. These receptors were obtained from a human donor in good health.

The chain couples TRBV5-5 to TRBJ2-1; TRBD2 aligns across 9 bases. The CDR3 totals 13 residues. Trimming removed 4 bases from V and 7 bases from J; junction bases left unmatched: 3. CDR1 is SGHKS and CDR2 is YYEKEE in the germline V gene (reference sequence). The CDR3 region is CASSPGLANEQFF. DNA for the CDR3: TGTGCCAGCAGCCCGGGACTAGCAAATGAGCAGTTCTTC.

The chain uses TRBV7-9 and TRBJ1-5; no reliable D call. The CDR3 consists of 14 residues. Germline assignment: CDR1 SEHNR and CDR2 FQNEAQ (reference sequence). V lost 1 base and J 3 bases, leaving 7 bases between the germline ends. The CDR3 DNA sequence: TGTGCCAGCAGCTTAGAGGGCAACAATCAGCCCCAGCATTTT. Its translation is CASSLEGNNQPQHF.

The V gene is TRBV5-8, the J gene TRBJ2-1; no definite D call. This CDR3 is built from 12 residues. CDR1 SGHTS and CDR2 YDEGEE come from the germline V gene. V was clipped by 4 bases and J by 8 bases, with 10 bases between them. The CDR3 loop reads CASSPPSYEQFF. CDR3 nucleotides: TGTGCCAGCAGCCCTCCCAGCTATGAGCAGTTCTTC.

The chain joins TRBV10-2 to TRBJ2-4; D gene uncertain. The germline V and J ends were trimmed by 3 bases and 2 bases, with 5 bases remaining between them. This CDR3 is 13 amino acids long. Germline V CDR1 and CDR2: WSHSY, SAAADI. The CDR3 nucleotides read TGCGCCAGCAGTGACAGCCCCAAAAACATTCAGTACTTC. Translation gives CASSDSPKNIQYF.

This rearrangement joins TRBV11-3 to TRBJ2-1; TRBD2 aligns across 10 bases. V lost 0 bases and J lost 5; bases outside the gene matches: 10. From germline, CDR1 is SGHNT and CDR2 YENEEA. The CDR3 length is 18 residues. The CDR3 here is CASSLDATLAGANNEQFF. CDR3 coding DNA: TGTGCCAGCAGCTTAGATGCCACGCTAGCGGGGGCGAACAATGAGCAGTTCTTC.

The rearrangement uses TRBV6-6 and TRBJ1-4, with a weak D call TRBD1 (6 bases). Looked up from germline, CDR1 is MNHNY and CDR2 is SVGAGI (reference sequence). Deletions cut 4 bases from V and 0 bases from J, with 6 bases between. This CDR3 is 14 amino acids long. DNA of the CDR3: TGTGCCAGCAGTTGGACAGCAACTAATGAAAAACTGTTTTTT. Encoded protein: CASSWTATNEKLFF.

CDR3 coding DNA: TGTGCCAGCAGCTTAACTGGTTTAGCGGGGGACGGAGATACGCAGTATTTT. It is translated as CASSLTGLAGDGDTQYF. This chain connects TRBV7-3 to TRBJ2-3; 9 positions match TRBD2. The CDR3 consists of 17 residues. The V segment lost 0 bases and the J segment 5 bases; nucleotides outside the gene matches: 9. Germline V CDR1 and CDR2: SGHTA, FQGTGA.

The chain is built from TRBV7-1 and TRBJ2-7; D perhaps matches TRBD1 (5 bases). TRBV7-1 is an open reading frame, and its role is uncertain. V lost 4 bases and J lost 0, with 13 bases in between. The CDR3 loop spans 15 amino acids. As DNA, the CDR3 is TGTGCCAGCAGCTTTGGGGCAGAGAGCTCCTACGAGCAGTACTTC. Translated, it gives CASSFGAESSYEQYF.

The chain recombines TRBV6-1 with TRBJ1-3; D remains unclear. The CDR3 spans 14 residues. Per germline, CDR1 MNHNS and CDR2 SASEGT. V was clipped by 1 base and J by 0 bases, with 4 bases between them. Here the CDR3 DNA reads TGTGCCAGCAGTGAAGGATTCTCTGGAAACACCATATATTTT. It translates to CASSEGFSGNTIYF.

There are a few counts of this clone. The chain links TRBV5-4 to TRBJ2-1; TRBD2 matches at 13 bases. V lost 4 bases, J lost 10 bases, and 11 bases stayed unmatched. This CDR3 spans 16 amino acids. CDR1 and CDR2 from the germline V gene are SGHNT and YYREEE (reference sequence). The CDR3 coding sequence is TGTGCCAGCAGCAGAACTAGCGGGGGGGCTTTGTGGGAGCAGTTCTTC. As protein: CASSRTSGGALWEQFF.

CDR3 sequence reads: CASSGPARTDTQYF. The CDR3 DNA reads TGTGCCAGCAGTGGACCCGCGCGGACAGATACGCAGTATTTT. This sequence joins TRBV6-6 and TRBJ2-3; no firm D call. Trimming shortened V by 5 bases and J by 3 bases, and 12 bases separated the two germline ends. The CDR3 sequence is 14 residues long. Germline V CDR1 and CDR2: MNHNY, SVGAGI (reference sequence).

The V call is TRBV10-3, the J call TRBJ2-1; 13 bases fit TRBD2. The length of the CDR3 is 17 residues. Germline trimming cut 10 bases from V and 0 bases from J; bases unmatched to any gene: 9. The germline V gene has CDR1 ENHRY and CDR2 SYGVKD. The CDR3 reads CATLGLAGASSYNEQFF. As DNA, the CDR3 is TGTGCCACGTTAGGACTAGCGGGGGCTAGCTCCTACAATGAGCAGTTCTTC.

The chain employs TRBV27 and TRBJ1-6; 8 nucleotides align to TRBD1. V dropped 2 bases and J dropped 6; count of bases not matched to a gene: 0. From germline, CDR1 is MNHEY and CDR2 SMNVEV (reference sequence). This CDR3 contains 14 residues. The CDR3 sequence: CASSLQGANSPLHF. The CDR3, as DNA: TGTGCCAGCAGTTTACAGGGGGCTAATTCACCCCTCCACTTT.

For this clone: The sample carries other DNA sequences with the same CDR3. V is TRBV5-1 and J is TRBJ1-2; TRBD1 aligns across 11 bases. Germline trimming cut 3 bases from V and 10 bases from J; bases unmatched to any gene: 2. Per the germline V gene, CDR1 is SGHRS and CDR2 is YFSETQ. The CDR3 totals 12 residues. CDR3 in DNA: TGCGCCAGCAGCTCCGGACAGGGGGCCTACACCTTC. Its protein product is CASSSGQGAYTF.

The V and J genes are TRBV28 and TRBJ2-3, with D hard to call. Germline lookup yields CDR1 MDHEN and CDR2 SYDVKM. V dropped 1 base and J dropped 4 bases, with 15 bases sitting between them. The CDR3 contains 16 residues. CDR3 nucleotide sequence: TGTGCCAGCAGTTTATTGATCCGGAGAGGCGCAGATACGCAGTATTTT. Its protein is CASSLLIRRGADTQYF.

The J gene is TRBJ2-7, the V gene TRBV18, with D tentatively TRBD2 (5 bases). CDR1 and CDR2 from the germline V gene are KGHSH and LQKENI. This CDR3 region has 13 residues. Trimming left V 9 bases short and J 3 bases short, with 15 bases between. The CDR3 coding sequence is TGTGCCAGTACTCAGGAGGCGAGCTACGAGCAGTACTTC. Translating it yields CASTQEASYEQYF.

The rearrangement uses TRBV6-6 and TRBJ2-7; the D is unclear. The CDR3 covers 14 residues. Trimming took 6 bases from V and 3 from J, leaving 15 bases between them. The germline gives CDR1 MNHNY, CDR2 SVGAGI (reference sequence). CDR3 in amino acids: CASSPDPGYYEQYF. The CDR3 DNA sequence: TGTGCCAGCAGCCCAGACCCTGGGTACTACGAGCAGTACTTC.

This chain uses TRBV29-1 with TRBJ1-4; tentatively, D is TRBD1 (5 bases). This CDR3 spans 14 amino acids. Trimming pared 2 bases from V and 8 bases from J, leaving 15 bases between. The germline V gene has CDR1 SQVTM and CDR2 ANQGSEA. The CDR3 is CSVESRGVDEKLFF. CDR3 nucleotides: TGCAGCGTTGAATCCCGGGGGGTGGACGAAAAACTGTTTTTT.